These 17 T cell receptor beta chains originate from one sample sequenced in a study of blood T cell repertoires in COVID-19. Method: immunoSEQ multiplex PCR; TCRdb's copy keeps in-frame clones and lacks some. In the table there are tens of thousands of clones, roughly 80% of which are singletons. The sequenced sample consisted of peripheral blood. The receptor source for this set is a man between 65 and 85 years old with acute or convalescent COVID-19.

V and J are TRBV7-2 and TRBJ2-2; D possibly corresponds to TRBD2 (5 bases). The CDR3 covers 16 residues. Germline V CDR1 and CDR2: SGHTA, FQGNSA. Trimming took 5 bases from V and 3 from J, leaving 16 bases between them. Written as DNA, the CDR3 is TGTGCCAGCAGCCACGAAGTGGGGAGCGACACCGGGGAGCTGTTTTTT. Protein sequence: CASSHEVGSDTGELFF.

The V gene is TRBV18, the J gene TRBJ1-1; D gene uncertain. Germline V lookup: CDR1 KGHSH, CDR2 LQKENI. This CDR3 contains 14 residues. V lost 2 bases, J lost 6 bases, and 13 bases lay in between. This CDR3 reads CASSPGPNPAEAFF. The CDR3 DNA reads as TGTGCCAGCTCACCAGGGCCGAACCCCGCTGAAGCTTTCTTT.

This rearrangement joins TRBV6-6 to TRBJ1-1; D gene ambiguous. The germline V and J ends were trimmed by 4 bases and 4 bases, with 10 bases remaining between them. CDR1 and CDR2 from the germline V gene are MNHNY and SVGAGI (reference sequence). CDR3 length: 13 residues. The CDR3 coding sequence is TGTGCCAGCAGTTTTGGAGGAGGCACTGAAGCTTTCTTT. This codes for CASSFGGGTEAFF.

The V and J genes are TRBV29-1 and TRBJ2-2, with 7 bases identical to TRBD2. CDR1 and CDR2 (germline): SQVTM, ANQGSEA. This CDR3 is built from 15 residues. V gave up 8 bases and J gave up 2 bases; unmatched junction bases: 11. The CDR3 loop reads CSIRGPSGNTGELFF. Written as DNA, the CDR3 is TGCAGCATAAGAGGGCCTAGCGGTAACACCGGGGAGCTGTTTTTT.

V gene TRBV7-3 combines with J gene TRBJ2-1, with 11 nucleotides matching TRBD1. This CDR3 is built from 16 residues. The germline V gene encodes CDR1 SGHTA and CDR2 FQGTGA. V was pared by 4 bases and J by 9 bases, with 11 bases of the junction left unmatched. The CDR3 DNA is TGTGCCAGCAGCTCCAGGGTGGGGACAGGGGGAGGTGAGCAGTTCTTC. Encoded protein: CASSSRVGTGGGEQFF. The variable domain in full, completed from reference TRBV7-3 and TRBJ2-1, reads GAGVSQTPSNKVTEKGKYVELRCDPISGHTALYWYRQSLGQGPEFLIYFQGTGAADDSGLPNDRFFAVRPEGSVSTLKIQRTERGDSAVYLCASSSRVGTGGGEQFFGPGTRLTVL.

This sequence joins TRBV7-6 and TRBJ2-1; 8 bases match TRBD1. With V trimmed by 4 bases and J by 7 bases, 3 bases remained unmatched. The CDR3 runs to 13 residues. CDR1 SGHVS and CDR2 FNYEAQ come from the germline V gene. As DNA, the CDR3 is TGTGCCAGCAGCTCCAGGGGGCGAAATGAGCAGTTCTTC. The encoded protein is CASSSRGRNEQFF.

In its sample, this clone was seen a few times. The chain links TRBV28 to TRBJ1-3; TRBD1 matches at 7 bases. Germline V gene sequence: CDR1 MDHEN, CDR2 SYDVKM. V lost 4 bases, J lost 4 bases, and 10 bases stayed unmatched. The CDR3 is 16 amino acids. CDR3 DNA sequence: TGTGCCAGCAGTTCTACCGTCAGGGGGGTGGGAAACACCATATATTTT. Its translation: CASSSTVRGVGNTIYF.

This chain links TRBV25-1 with TRBJ2-5; TRBD2 is a possible D gene (5 bases). Trimming removed 3 bases from V and 3 bases from J, with 11 bases in between. Germline V CDR1 and CDR2: MGHDK, SYGVNS. The CDR3 length is 14 residues. The CDR3, as DNA: TGTGCCAGCAGTGAGGGCGGGCGGAAAGAGACCCAGTACTTC. Its translation: CASSEGGRKETQYF.

This clone occurred once. J is TRBJ2-1 and V is TRBV5-4; 7 bases line up with TRBD2. Trimming at V came to 5 bases and at J to 8 bases, leaving 10 bases not matched to a gene. CDR1 is SGHNT and CDR2 is YYREEE in the germline V gene (reference sequence). The CDR3 consists of 14 residues. The CDR3 loop is CASRTGTTVHEQFF. CDR3 DNA: TGTGCCAGCAGGACCGGGACTACGGTCCATGAGCAGTTCTTC.

This clone was counted once. V and J are TRBV6-5 and TRBJ2-7; TRBD1 is a possible D gene (5 bases). The CDR3 has 13 amino acids. V lost 6 bases, J lost 4 bases, and 13 bases lay in between. The germline CDR1 and CDR2 sequences are MNHEY and SVGAGI. The CDR3, as DNA: TGTGCCAGCAGGGGGCGGAGCTTTTACGAGCAGTACTTC. This encodes CASRGRSFYEQYF.

V and J are TRBV6-1 and TRBJ2-1; 8 bases are a match to TRBD2. Germline lookup yields CDR1 MNHNS and CDR2 SASEGT. The CDR3 runs 15 residues. Unmatched junction bases numbered 5, after V lost 0 bases and J lost 7 bases. This CDR3 is CASSEASGVYNEQFF. Written as DNA, the CDR3 is TGTGCCAGCAGTGAAGCTAGCGGGGTCTATAATGAGCAGTTCTTC.

The chain employs TRBV7-2 and TRBJ2-7; 10 nucleotides agree with TRBD2. The CDR3 spans 14 residues. V was pared by 5 bases and J by 4 bases, with 5 bases of the junction left unmatched. Germline-derived CDR1 and CDR2 are SGHTA and FQGNSA. CDR3 residues: CASSPASGRYEQYF. CDR3 DNA sequence: TGTGCCAGCAGCCCAGCTAGCGGGAGATACGAGCAGTACTTC.

The chain recombines TRBV6-4 with TRBJ2-1; 10 nucleotides line up with TRBD2. The CDR3 runs to 14 residues. The germline CDR1 and CDR2 sequences are MRHNA and SNTAGT. Losses at the gene ends were 2 bases for V and 7 bases for J; bases not matched to a gene: 2. The CDR3 DNA is TGTGCCAGCAGTGACGAACTAGCGGGGAATGAGCAGTTCTTC. Translating it yields CASSDELAGNEQFF.

The chain joins TRBV29-1 to TRBJ2-7, with unresolved D. V lost 4 bases and J lost 0, with 10 bases in between. Germline V gives CDR1 SQVTM, CDR2 ANQGSEA. The length of the CDR3 is 13 residues. CDR3 region: CSVAAANSYEQYF. The CDR3 nucleotides read TGCAGCGTTGCCGCAGCGAACTCCTACGAGCAGTACTTC.

To note about this clone: A much larger clone lies one base from this, so it may be a read error. The chain couples TRBV28 to TRBJ2-7, with 10 bases lining up with TRBD1. CDR1 MDHEN and CDR2 SYDVKM come from the germline V gene. Unmatched junction bases numbered 3, after V lost 6 bases and J lost 4 bases. The length of the CDR3 is 13 residues. The CDR3 region has the DNA TGTGCCAGCAGCCAGGGACAGGGGTACGAGCAGTACTTC. This codes for CASSQGQGYEQYF.

V gene TRBV6-2 or TRBV6-3 combines with J gene TRBJ2-4; 11 bases fit TRBD2. Germline CDR1 MNHEY, CDR2 SVGEGT. Losses at the gene ends were 5 bases for V and 6 bases for J; bases not matched to a gene: 9. The CDR3 totals 16 residues. The CDR3 DNA reads as TGTGCCAGCAGTGATCAACTAGCGGGAGAAGGAAACATTCAGTACTTC. Translated: CASSDQLAGEGNIQYF.

This clone was seen more than once but under ten times. The chain has TRBV5-1 and TRBJ2-7, with D perhaps matching TRBD2 (6 bases). V was clipped by 4 bases and J by 2 bases, with 13 bases between them. The CDR3 spans 14 residues. The germline V gene has CDR1 SGHRS and CDR2 YFSETQ. CDR3 DNA sequence: TGCGCCAGCAGCGGGGGGACGGGAACCTACGAGCAGTACTTC. Residues: CASSGGTGTYEQYF.